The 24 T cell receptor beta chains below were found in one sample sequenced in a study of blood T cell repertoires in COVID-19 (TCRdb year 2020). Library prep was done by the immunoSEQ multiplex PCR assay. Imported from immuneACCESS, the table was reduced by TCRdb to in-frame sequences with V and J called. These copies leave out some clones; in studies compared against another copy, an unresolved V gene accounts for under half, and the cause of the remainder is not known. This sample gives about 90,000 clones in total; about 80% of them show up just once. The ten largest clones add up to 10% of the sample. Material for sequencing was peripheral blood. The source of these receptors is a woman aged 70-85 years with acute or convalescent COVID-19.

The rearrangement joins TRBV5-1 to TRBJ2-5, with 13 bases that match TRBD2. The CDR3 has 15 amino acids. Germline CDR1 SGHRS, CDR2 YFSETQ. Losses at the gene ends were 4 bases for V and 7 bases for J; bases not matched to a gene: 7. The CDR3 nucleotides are TGCGCCAGCAGCAGCGGACTAGCGGGAGTTGGGACCCAGTACTTC. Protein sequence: CASSSGLAGVGTQYF.

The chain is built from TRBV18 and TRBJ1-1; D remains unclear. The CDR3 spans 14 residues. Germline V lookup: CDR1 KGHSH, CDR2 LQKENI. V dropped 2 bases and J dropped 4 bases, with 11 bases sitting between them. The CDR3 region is CASSPSGAPTEAFF. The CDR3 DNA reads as TGTGCCAGCTCACCATCCGGTGCTCCCACTGAAGCTTTCTTT. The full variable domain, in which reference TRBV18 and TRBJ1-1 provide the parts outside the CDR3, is NAGVMQNPRHLVRRRGQEARLRCSPMKGHSHVYWYRQLPEEGLKFMVYLQKENIIDESGMPKERFSAEFPKEGPSILRIQQVVRGDSAAYFCASSPSGAPTEAFFGQGTRLTVV.

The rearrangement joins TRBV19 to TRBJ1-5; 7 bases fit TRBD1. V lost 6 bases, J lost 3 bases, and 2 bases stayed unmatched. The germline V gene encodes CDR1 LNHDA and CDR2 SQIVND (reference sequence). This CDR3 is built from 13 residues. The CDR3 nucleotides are TGTGCCAGTAGCGGGACAGTCAATCAGCCCCAGCATTTT. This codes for CASSGTVNQPQHF.

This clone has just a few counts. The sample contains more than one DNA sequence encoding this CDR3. The CDR3 loop reads CASSPGRGNQPQHF. CDR3 DNA: TGTGCCAGTAGTCCCGGCAGGGGTAATCAGCCCCAGCATTTT. This rearrangement joins TRBV19 to TRBJ1-5, with D maybe TRBD1 (6 bases). The CDR3 is 14 amino acids. V was cut by 5 bases and J by 4 bases, with 12 bases left in between. CDR1 and CDR2 (germline): LNHDA, SQIVND (reference sequence).

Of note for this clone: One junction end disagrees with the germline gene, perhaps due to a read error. CDR3 residues: CASSSTGEAYAQYF. As DNA, the CDR3 is TGTGCCAGCAGTTCCACGGGAGAGGCCTACGCGCAGTACTTC. The chain is built from TRBV28 and TRBJ2-7; weak D call: TRBD2 (6 bases). Germline CDR1 MDHEN, CDR2 SYDVKM. CDR3 length: 14 residues.

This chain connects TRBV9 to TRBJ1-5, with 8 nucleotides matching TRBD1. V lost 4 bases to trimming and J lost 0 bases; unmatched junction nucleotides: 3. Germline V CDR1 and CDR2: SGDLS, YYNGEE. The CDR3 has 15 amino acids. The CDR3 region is CASSRTGISNQPQHF. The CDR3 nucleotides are TGTGCCAGCAGCAGGACAGGGATTAGCAATCAGCCCCAGCATTTT.

The CDR3 nucleotides are TGTGCCAGCAGCCAAGACAGGGCGAGCACAGATACGCAGTATTTT. Protein: CASSQDRASTDTQYF. The chain is built from TRBV3-1 (or the pseudogene TRBV3-2) and TRBJ2-3; D perhaps matches TRBD1 (5 bases). From germline, CDR1 is LGHDT and CDR2 YNNKEL (reference sequence). This CDR3 is built from 15 residues. The V and J ends lost 0 bases and 0 bases respectively, with 7 bases between them.

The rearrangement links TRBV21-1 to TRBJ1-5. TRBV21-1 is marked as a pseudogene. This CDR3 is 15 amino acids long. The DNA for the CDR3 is TGTGCCAGCAGCAAAGAGGAGGGGCACGGTCAGCCCCAGCATTTT. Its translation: CASSKEEGHGQPQHF.

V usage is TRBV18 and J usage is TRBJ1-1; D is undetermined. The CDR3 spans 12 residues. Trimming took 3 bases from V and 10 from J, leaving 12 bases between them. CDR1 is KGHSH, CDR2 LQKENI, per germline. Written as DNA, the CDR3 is TGTGCCAGCTCACCGGAGAGATATGGAGCTTTCTTT. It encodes CASSPERYGAFF.

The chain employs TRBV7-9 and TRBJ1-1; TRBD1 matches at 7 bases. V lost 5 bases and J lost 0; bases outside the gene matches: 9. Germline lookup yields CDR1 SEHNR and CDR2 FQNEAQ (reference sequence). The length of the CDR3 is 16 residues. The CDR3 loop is CASSPGDRKMNTEAFF. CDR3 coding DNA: TGTGCCAGCAGCCCGGGGGACAGAAAAATGAACACTGAAGCTTTCTTT.

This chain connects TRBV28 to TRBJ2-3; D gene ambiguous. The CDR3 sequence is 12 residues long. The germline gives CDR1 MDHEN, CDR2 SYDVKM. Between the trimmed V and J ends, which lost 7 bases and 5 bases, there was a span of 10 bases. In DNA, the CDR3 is TGTGCCAGCACCCAGCTAGGAGATACGCAGTATTTT. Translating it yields CASTQLGDTQYF.

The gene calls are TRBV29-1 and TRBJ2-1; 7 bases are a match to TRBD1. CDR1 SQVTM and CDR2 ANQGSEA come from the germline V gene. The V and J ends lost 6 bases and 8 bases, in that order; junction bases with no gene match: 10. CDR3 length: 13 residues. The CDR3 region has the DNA TGCAGCGTGCGGACAGGTCCGGGGTATGAGCAGTTCTTC. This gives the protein CSVRTGPGYEQFF.

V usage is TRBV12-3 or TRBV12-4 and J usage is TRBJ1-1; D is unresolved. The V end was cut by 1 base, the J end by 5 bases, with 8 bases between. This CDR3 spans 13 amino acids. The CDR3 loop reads CASSLGSGTEAFF. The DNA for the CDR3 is TGTGCCAGCAGTTTAGGGAGTGGGACTGAAGCTTTCTTT.

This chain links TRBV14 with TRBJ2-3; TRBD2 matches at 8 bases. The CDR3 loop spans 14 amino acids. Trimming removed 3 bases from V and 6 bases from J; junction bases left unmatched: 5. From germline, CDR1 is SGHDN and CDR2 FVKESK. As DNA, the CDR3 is TGTGCCAGCAGCCATCCTAGCGGGCGGGATACGCAGTATTTT. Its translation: CASSHPSGRDTQYF. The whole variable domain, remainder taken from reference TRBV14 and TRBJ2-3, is EAGVTQFPSHSVIEKGQTVTLRCDPISGHDNLYWYRRVMGKEIKFLLHFVKESKQDESGMPNNRFLAERTGGTYSTLKVQPAELEDSGVYFCASSHPSGRDTQYFGPGTRLTVL.

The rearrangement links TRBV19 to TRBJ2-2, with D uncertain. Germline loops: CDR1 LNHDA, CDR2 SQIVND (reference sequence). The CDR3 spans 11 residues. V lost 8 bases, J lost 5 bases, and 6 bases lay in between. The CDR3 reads CASWATGELFF. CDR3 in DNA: TGTGCCAGTTGGGCGACCGGGGAGCTGTTTTTT.

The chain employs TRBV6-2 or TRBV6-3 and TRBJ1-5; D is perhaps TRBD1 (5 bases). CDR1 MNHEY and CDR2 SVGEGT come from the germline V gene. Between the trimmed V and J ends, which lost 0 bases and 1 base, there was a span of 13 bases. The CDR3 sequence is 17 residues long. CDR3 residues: CASSYSLGAGSNQPQHF. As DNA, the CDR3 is TGTGCCAGCAGTTACTCGTTAGGGGCTGGGAGCAATCAGCCCCAGCATTTT.

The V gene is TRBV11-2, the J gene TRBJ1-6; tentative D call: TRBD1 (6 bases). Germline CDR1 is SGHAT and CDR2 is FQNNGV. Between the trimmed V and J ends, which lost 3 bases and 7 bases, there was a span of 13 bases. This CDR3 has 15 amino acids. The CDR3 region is CASSLTGQGNSPLHF. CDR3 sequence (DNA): TGTGCCAGCAGCTTGACAGGTCAAGGGAATTCACCCCTCCACTTT.

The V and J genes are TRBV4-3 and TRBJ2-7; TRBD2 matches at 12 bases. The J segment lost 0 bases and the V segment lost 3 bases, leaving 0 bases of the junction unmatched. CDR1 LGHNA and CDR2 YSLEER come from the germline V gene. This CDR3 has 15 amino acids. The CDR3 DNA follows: TGCGCCAGCAGCCAGGGACTAGCGGGCTCCTACGAGCAGTACTTC. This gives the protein CASSQGLAGSYEQYF.

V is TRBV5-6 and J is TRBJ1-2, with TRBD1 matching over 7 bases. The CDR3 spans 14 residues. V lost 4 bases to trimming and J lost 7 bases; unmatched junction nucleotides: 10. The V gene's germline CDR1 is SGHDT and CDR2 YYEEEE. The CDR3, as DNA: TGTGCCAGCAGCCTAGACAGGGTGGTGCGTGGCTACACCTTC. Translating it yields CASSLDRVVRGYTF.

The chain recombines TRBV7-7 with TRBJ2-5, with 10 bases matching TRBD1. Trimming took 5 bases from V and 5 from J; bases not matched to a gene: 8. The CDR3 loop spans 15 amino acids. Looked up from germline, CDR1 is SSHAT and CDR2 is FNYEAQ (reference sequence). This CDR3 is CASSLDRGPGETQYF. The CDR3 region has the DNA TGTGCCAGCAGCCTAGACAGGGGGCCGGGGGAGACCCAGTACTTC.

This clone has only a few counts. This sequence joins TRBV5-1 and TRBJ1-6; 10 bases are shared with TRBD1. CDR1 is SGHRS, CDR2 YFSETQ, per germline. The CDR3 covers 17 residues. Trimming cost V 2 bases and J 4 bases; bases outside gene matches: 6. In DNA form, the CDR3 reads TGCGCCAGCAGCTTCTCGACAGGGGGCGCGTATAATTCACCCCTCCACTTT. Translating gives CASSFSTGGAYNSPLHF.

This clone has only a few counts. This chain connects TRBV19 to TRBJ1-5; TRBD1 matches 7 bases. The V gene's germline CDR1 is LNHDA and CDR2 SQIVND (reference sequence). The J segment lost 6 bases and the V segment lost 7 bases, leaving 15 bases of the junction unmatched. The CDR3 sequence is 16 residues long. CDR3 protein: CASTPQPGGFVQPQHF. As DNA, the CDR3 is TGTGCCAGTACGCCTCAGCCAGGGGGGTTTGTTCAGCCCCAGCATTTT.

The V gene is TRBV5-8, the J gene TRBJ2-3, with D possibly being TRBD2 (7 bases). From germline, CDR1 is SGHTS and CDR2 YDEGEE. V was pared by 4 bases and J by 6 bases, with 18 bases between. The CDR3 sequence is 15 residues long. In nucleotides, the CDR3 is TGTGCCAGCAGCGCAGAGGGGGGGGAACCGGATACGCAGTATTTT. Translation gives CASSAEGGEPDTQYF. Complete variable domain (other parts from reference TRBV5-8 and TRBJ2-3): EAGVTQSPTHLIKTRGQQATLRCSPISGHTSVYWYQQALGLGLQFLLWYDEGEERNRGNFPPRFSGRQFPNYSSELNVNALELEDSALYLCASSAEGGEPDTQYFGPGTRLTVL.

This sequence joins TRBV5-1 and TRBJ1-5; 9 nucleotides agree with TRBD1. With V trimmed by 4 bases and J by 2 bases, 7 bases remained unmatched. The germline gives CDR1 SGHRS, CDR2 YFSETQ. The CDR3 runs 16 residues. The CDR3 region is CASSTWTGVGNQPQHF. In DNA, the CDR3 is TGCGCCAGCAGCACATGGACAGGGGTTGGCAATCAGCCCCAGCATTTT.